This entry describes one T cell receptor beta chain. This clone's antigen is unknown. The record has no base qualities; no much larger clone is one base away. These data belong to a study of shared clonotypes between healthy human individuals (dated by TCRdb to 2020 to 2022). With respect to the entire study: The cohort comprised a couple of women and a few men aged 18 to 49 years. For each donor, CD4 naive and CD4 memory were each run on three plates, CD8 naive on two plates, and CD8 memory on one plate. The study deeply sequenced blood TCR repertoires of five healthy adults to estimate repertoire size and the extent of clonotype sharing between individuals. Different laboratories and diverse techniques were used to prepare libraries and sequence TCR repertoires, to increase sequencing depth and limit assay-specific biases. Per donor, leukapheresis produced somewhere between about 0.85 and 8.9 billion PBMCs.

Findings and caveats that apply to the study as a whole: Incomplete sequencing was indicated by rarefaction of sorted-subset datasets, despite the large sequencing depth. Based on pairwise subsampling, the degree of clonotype sharing among donors was expected to be affected by sequencing depth. Across several donors, around 5% of naive CD4, roughly 3.4% of naive CD8, about 2.3% of memory CD4, and 0.4% of memory CD8 clonotypes were shared. The small number of donors limited the genetic and exposure-history diversity represented. Estimated clonotype richness was generally larger for naive than for memory subsets. Higher generation probabilities were observed for clonotypes shared by all four sorted-subset donors than for non-shared clonotypes. Sampling was limited to blood, and TCR repertoires in tissue likely differ from TCR repertoires in blood.

The donors were healthy, HIV-negative adults who had no recently reported acute infections or vaccinations. All donors were Caucasian adults living in Nashville, Tennessee, USA. CD4+ T cells were enriched by magnetic negative selection; naive cells were then positively selected on CD45RA, and the negative fraction formed the memory subset. After blood collection by leukapheresis, PBMCs were isolated using Ficoll-Histopaque density gradient centrifugation and then cryopreserved in the vapor phase of liquid nitrogen. Analytical flow cytometry was used to check the purity and quantity of every magnetically sorted T cell population. Genomic DNA was isolated from every sorted fraction and measured by UV absorbance on a Nanodrop 2000c. TCR CDR3 regions were amplified from genomic DNA by multiplex PCR using the deep immunoSEQ assay. For each cell subset, the extracted genomic DNA was distributed evenly across all wells of several immunoSEQ 96-well plates, and each plate served as one replicate. For sorted subsets, each replicate PCR was loaded with 150 to 250 ng genomic DNA, equivalent to approximately 27,000 T cell genomes. The purified libraries were quantified using a Qubit 3.0 fluorometer, sized with a Bioanalyzer 2100, and then quantified again using the KAPA Library Quantification kit. A separate single-read 150-cycle Illumina NextSeq 550 flow cell was used to sequence each immunoSEQ 96-well plate. As for the authors' bioinformatics: The immunoSEQ output contained only junctional sequences without quality scores, so filtering could not match that applied to full-length reads. Sequences were annotated with PyIR, a Python wrapper for IgBLAST v1.9, using IMGT germline references to assign V/J genes and CDR3. Reads were removed for weak V/J assignments (E-value above 1e-6), missing CDR3, stop codons, out-of-frame junctions, or ambiguous translated residues. V3J clonotypes were defined as sequences sharing the same inferred V gene, J gene, and CDR3 amino acid sequence. Percentage overlap between repertoires was calculated by dividing the number of shared unique clonotypes by the size of the smaller repertoire. Three approaches were used to assess repertoire richness: RTK rarefaction, the Chao1 estimator, and Recon v2.1 estimates of unobserved clonotypes. Generation probabilities for all TCRbeta clonotypes obtained by the gDNA method from several donors were computed using OLGA. What TCRdb holds here is the immuneACCESS table cut down to in-frame rearrangements. Part of the clones is not present; checked against another copy, under half of the missing clones reflect an unresolved V gene, and the others are unexplained. The V and J calls and clone size were taken over from that table, and D and trimming were inferred from the DNA. The sample table lists approximately 1,000,000 clones, 75% to 85% of them with a count of one. The ten largest clones take up under 0.6% of the sample.

Deletion took 5 bases off V and 7 bases off J, with a span of 14 bases between the germline ends. CDR1 and CDR2 (SGHAT, FQNNGV) derive from the germline V gene. From the cysteine up to the phenylalanine, the CDR3 has a length of 13 residues. Just the 39-base CDR3 DNA is kept, in frame starting at base 1. Sample: memory CD4+ T cells from PBMCs. What this sample's cell subset or site label stands for: CD45RA-negative fraction. This receptor was identified in a man aged 18-30 years in good health. Some clones in this sample may be carry-over from other donors' samples. The V gene is TRBV11-2 and the J gene is TRBJ1-2; the D gene is perhaps TRBD1, on 5 matching bases. The DNA sequence follows: TGTGCCAGCAGCCATCTGGGGGACGGTGGCTACACCTTC. This translates into CASSHLGDGGYTF.